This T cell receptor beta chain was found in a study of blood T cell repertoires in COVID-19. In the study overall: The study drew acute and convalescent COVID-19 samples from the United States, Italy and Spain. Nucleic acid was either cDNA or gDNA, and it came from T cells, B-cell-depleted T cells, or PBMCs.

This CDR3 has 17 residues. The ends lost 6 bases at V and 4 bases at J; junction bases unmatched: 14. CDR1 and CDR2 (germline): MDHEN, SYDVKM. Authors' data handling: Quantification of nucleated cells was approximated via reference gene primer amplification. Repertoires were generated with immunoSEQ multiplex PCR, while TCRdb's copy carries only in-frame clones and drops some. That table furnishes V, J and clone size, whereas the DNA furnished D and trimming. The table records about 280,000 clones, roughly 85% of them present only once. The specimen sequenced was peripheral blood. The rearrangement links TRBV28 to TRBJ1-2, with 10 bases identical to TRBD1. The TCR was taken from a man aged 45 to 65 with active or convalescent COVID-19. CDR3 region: CASSSRSDRGRGYGYTF. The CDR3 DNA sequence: TGTGCCAGCAGCTCTCGCAGTGACAGGGGGCGAGGCTATGGCTACACCTTC.